This T cell receptor (beta chain) was identified in a study of blood T cells in healthy people across ages. Study-wide results and caveats: Estimates based on one million T cells were treated as lower bounds.

Then a second PCR, running roughly 7 to 11 cycles, was carried out with a sample-barcoded 5' primer and a J-beta primer mix. Each cDNA molecule carried a tag from a template-switch adaptor that contained 12 random nucleotides. TCRdb used MiXCR to reprocess the 5' RACE reads, holding one entry per CDR3 protein. The table has about 680,000 distinct CDR3 sequences, 49% seen once. This clonotype has more than one count but fewer than ten. What it binds is not known. About 10 milliliters of peripheral blood were drawn from each donor into EDTA-treated tubes. This receptor was taken from a woman aged 60-70 years in good health. The sequencing sample was made of blood.

CDR3 residues: CASSEPGANEQFF. The CDR3 coding sequence is TGTGCCAGCAGTGAACCGGGTGCTAATGAGCAGTTCTTC. The chain links TRBV2 to TRBJ2-1, with D hard to call. Germline assignment: CDR1 SNHLY and CDR2 FYNNEI. Trimming stripped 2 bases from V and 7 bases from J, with 9 bases between. The CDR3 runs 13 residues.